Listed below are T cell receptor beta chains from one sample, sequenced in a study of neurological immune-mediated disorders. TCRdb recomputed calls from the 5' RACE reads with MiXCR, one row per CDR3 protein. Here the sample spans some 55,000 distinct CDR3 sequences, roughly 8.3% being singletons. Sequenced sample: PBMCs. The receptor set was obtained from a woman between 40 and 55 years old in good health. CDR3s include the opening cysteine and the closing phenylalanine or tryptophan. The order of the fields is clone size, J gene, D gene, V gene, CDR3 protein, CDR3 DNA. A D gene is named only where the DNA matches it firmly. Clone size is stated in some rows and not others, as once, few, many or a class when expanded.

>many|TRBJ2-5|-|TRBV7-2
CASSLMRETQYF
TGTGCCAGCAGCTTAATGAGAGAGACCCAGTACTTC
>many|TRBJ1-1|-|TRBV5-1
CASSLEGENTEAFF
TGCGCCAGCAGCTTGGAGGGGGAGAACACTGAAGCTTTCTTT
>many|TRBJ2-1|-|TRBV6-2/TRBV6-3
CASSFDVGAPNEQFF
TGTGCCAGCAGCTTTGACGTAGGGGCCCCCAATGAGCAGTTCTTC
>-|TRBJ1-1|-|TRBV5-4
CASSLYGRGEAEALF
TGTGCCAGCAGCTTGTACGGGCGGGGCGAGGCTGAAGCTCTCTTT
>many|TRBJ1-1|-|TRBV6-5
CASCSPAEAFF
TGTGCCAGCTGCTCACCGGCTGAAGCTTTCTTT
>many|TRBJ2-5|TRBD2|TRBV5-1
CASSLVGLAGGSSSQYF
TGCGCCAGCAGCTTGGTGGGACTAGCGGGGGGTAGTTCCTCCCAGTACTTC
>many|TRBJ1-2|TRBD1|TRBV7-2
CASSLFFRDRGRGYTF
TGTGCCAGCAGCTTATTCTTCCGGGACAGGGGTCGGGGCTACACCTTC
>many|TRBJ1-1|TRBD1|TRBV15
CATSPDRGLGTEAFF
TGTGCCACCAGCCCAGACAGGGGGCTAGGAACTGAAGCTTTCTTT
>many|TRBJ1-1|-|TRBV4-1
CASSQPRLGMNTEAFF
TGCGCCAGCAGCCAGCCTCGACTGGGAATGAACACTGAAGCTTTCTTT
>many|TRBJ2-3|TRBD2|TRBV6-2/TRBV6-3
CASSYYGAGGITDTQYF
TGTGCCAGCAGTTACTACGGAGCGGGAGGTATCACAGATACGCAGTATTTT
>-|TRBJ1-3|-|TRBV12-3/TRBV12-4
CASTPSGSGNTIYF
TGTGCCAGCACCCCTTCAGGGTCGGGAAACACCATATATTTT
>many|TRBJ2-3|-|TRBV6-1
CASSTHGGSWDTQYF
TGTGCCAGCAGTACTCACGGGGGAAGTTGGGATACGCAGTATTTT
>many|TRBJ2-7|-|TRBV5-1
CASSLAVVGISYEQYF
TGCGCCAGCAGCTTGGCGGTCGTAGGGATCTCCTACGAGCAGTACTTC
>many|TRBJ1-2|-|TRBV2
CASSEAEAGNYGYTF
TGTGCCAGCAGTGAAGCGGAGGCTGGAAACTATGGCTACACCTTC
>many|TRBJ2-1|TRBD2|TRBV5-1
CASSSSVSGRALEQFF
TGCGCCAGCAGCTCCAGCGTTAGCGGGAGGGCCCTTGAGCAGTTCTTC
>many|TRBJ1-2|TRBD1|TRBV27
CASSLLGQGAYGYTF
TGTGCCAGCAGTTTACTCGGACAGGGGGCCTATGGCTACACCTTC
>-|TRBJ1-4|-|TRBV5-1
CASSFQVNEKLFF
TGCGCCAGCAGCTTCCAGGTTAATGAAAAACTGTTTTTT
>many|TRBJ2-3|-|TRBV4-1
CASSPGRREKGDTQYF
TGCGCCAGCAGCCCAGGACGCAGGGAGAAAGGAGATACGCAGTATTTT
>many|TRBJ2-1|TRBD2|TRBV18
CASSPLQASGSSYEQFF
TGTGCCAGCTCACCGCTTCAGGCTAGCGGGAGTAGCTATGAGCAGTTCTTC
>many|TRBJ2-1|TRBD2|TRBV12-3/TRBV12-4
CASSLAAGLAVSYNEQFF
TGTGCCAGCAGTTTAGCTGCCGGACTAGCGGTCTCCTACAATGAGCAGTTCTTC
>many|TRBJ2-5|TRBD1|TRBV4-1
CASSDRGQVGISETQYF
TGCGCCAGCAGTGACAGGGGGCAGGTGGGGATTTCAGAGACCCAGTACTTC
>many|TRBJ1-5|-|TRBV7-2
CASSLVSGAISGPPQHF
TGTGCCAGCAGCTTAGTTTCTGGCGCGATATCAGGTCCGCCCCAGCATTTT
>-|TRBJ2-3|-|TRBV29-1
CSVEDSRAYTDTQYF
TGCAGCGTTGAAGATTCCAGGGCCTACACAGATACGCAGTATTTT
>many|TRBJ1-1|-|TRBV29-1
CSVESRGGTEAFF
TGCAGCGTTGAAAGCAGGGGAGGGACTGAAGCTTTCTTT
>many|TRBJ1-5|TRBD1|TRBV12-3/TRBV12-4
CASSSRDRADQPQHF
TGTGCCAGCAGTTCCCGGGACAGGGCGGATCAGCCCCAGCATTTT
>many|TRBJ1-2|TRBD1|TRBV5-6
CASSHITGGNNYGYTF
TGTGCCAGCAGCCACATCACAGGGGGAAATAACTATGGCTACACCTTC
>many|TRBJ1-4|-|TRBV4-3
CASSQGPDGVNEKLFF
TGCGCCAGCAGCCAAGGGCCGGACGGCGTAAATGAAAAACTGTTTTTT
>many|TRBJ1-2|TRBD1|TRBV20-1
CSASHDRGSYNYGYTF
TGCAGTGCTAGCCACGACAGGGGATCGTATAACTATGGCTACACCTTC
>many|TRBJ1-5|-|TRBV12-3/TRBV12-4
CASSRDTYREGVQPQHF
TGTGCCAGCAGCCGAGACACCTACAGGGAAGGGGTTCAGCCCCAGCATTTT
>few|TRBJ1-1|-|TRBV30
CAWSVGVSAEAFF
TGTGCCTGGAGTGTAGGGGTCAGCGCTGAAGCTTTCTTT
>many|TRBJ1-5|-|TRBV6-6
CASSKKPGPYSNQPQHF
TGTGCCAGCAGTAAGAAGCCGGGGCCCTATAGCAATCAGCCCCAGCATTTT
>many|TRBJ1-4|-|TRBV7-2
CASRLTRDGDEKLFF
TGTGCCAGCAGGCTTACCCGGGACGGTGATGAAAAACTGTTTTTT